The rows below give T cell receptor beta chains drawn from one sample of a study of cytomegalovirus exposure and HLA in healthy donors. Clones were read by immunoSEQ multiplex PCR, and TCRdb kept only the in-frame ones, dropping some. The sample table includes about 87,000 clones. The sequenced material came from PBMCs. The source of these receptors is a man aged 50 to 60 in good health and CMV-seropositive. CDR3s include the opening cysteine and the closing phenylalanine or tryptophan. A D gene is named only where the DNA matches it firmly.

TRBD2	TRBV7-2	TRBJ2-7	CASSSNGLVYEQYF	TGTGCCAGCAGCTCCAATGGACTAGTCTACGAGCAGTACTTC
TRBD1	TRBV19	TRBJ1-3	CASSIRGLDSGNTIYF	TGTGCCAGTAGTATAAGGGGGCTCGACTCTGGAAACACCATATATTTT
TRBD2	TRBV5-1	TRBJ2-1	CASSSIAGANYNEQFF	TGCGCCAGCAGCTCAATAGCGGGAGCGAACTACAATGAGCAGTTCTTC
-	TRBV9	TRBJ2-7	CASSGEQGFSYEQYF	TGTGCCAGCAGCGGGGAGCAGGGGTTCTCCTACGAGCAGTACTTC
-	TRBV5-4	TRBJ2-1	CASRETVGDEQFF	TGTGCCAGCAGGGAGACAGTGGGCGATGAGCAGTTCTTC
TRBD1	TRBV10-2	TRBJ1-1	CASSEPGTGVGLGRAFF	TGCGCCAGCAGTGAGCCAGGAACAGGGGTGGGCCTGGGGAGGGCTTTCTTT
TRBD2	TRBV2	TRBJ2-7	CASSEGGRALEQYF	TGTGCCAGCAGTGAGGGGGGGAGGGCCCTCGAGCAGTACTTC
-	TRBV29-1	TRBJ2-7	CSFGGQNYEQYF	TGCAGCTTCGGGGGACAGAATTACGAGCAGTACTTC
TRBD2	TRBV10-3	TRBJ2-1	CASGPGREGLYEQFF	TGTGCCAGCGGCCCCGGGCGGGAGGGCCTCTATGAGCAGTTCTTC
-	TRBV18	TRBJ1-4	CASSPQEQGTTNEKLFF	TGTGCCAGCTCACCACAGGAACAGGGAACAACTAATGAAAAACTGTTTTTT
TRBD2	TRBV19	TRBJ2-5	CASRTTSGAAETQYF	TGTGCCAGTAGGACCACTAGCGGGGCCGCGGAGACCCAGTACTTC
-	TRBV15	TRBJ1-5	CATSGAVSDQPQHF	TGTGCCACCTCGGGAGCCGTCTCGGATCAGCCCCAGCATTTT
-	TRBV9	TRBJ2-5	CASGKGDRGTQYF	TGTGCCAGCGGCAAGGGCGACCGGGGGACCCAGTACTTC